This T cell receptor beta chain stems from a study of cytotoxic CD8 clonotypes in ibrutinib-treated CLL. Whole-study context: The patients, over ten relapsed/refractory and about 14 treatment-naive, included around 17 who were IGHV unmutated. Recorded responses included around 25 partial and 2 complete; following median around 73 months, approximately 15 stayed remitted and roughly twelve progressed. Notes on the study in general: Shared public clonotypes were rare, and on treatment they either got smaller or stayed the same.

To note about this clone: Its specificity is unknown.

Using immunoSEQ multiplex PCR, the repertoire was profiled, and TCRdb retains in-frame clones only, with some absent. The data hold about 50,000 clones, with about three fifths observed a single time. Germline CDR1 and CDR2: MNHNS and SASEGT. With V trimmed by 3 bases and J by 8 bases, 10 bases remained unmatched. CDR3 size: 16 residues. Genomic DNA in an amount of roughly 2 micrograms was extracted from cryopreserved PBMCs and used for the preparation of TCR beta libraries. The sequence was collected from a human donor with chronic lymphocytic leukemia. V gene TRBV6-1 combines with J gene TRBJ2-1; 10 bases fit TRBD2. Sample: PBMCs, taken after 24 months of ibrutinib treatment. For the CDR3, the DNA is TGTGCCAGCAGTGACCGCCCAGCGGGGGGGAGCGATGAGCAGTTCTTC. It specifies CASSDRPAGGSDEQFF.